This T cell receptor beta chain was recovered during a study of T-cell reconstitution after alpha-beta-depleted transplantation in children. V shed 6 bases, J shed 1 base, and the junction held 8 bases outside the gene matches. CDR1 MNHNS and CDR2 SASEGT come from the germline V gene. The CDR3 consists of 15 residues. Unique molecular identifiers were used to barcode this TCRbeta library. One entry per CDR3 protein, called by TCRdb with MiXCR from the PCR reads. The sample has about 610,000 distinct CDR3 sequences, under 12% seen once. This clonotype was seen only once. This chain uses TRBV6-1 with TRBJ2-7; 8 nucleotides match TRBD1. Sequenced material: PBMCs from the stem cell graft donor, taken from the stem cell graft. The receptor was derived from a human donor who donated a stem cell graft to a child with acute myeloid leukemia. CDR3 protein: CASSTTGQGSYEQYF. In nucleotides, the CDR3 is TGTGCCAGCAGCACTACTGGACAGGGATCCTACGAGCAGTACTTC.